This T cell receptor beta chain appears in the sequencing data of a study of T cell repertoires in cytomegalovirus infection. For the study at large: Both recently identified HLA-C-restricted and well-studied HLA-B-restricted CMV epitopes were used in the study.

The CDR3 runs to 16 residues. V lost 1 base to trimming and J lost 1 base, with 13 bases between them. Germline V gene data show CDR1 as SQVTM and CDR2 as ANQGSEA. TCRdb redid the calling of the reads with MiXCR, one entry per CDR3 protein. The table includes some 940,000 distinct CDR3 sequences, less than 35% detected once. Broader study findings: Dominant in the ex vivo response were TCR beta clonotypes restricted by HLA-C and specific for CMV.

This clonotype was detected only once. Its specificity is not known. The sequence came from a human donor in good health (CMV status not recorded). Some clones in this sample may be carry-over from other donors' samples. The chain is built from TRBV29-1 and TRBJ2-2; D is perhaps TRBD1 (7 bases). The material was cultured CD8+ T cells from PBMCs, obtained from culture after CMV antigen stimulation. The CDR3 nucleotides read TGCAGCGTTGAAGCAGGAGGGGGCAGGAACACCGGGGAGCTGTTTTTT. As protein: CSVEAGGGRNTGELFF.